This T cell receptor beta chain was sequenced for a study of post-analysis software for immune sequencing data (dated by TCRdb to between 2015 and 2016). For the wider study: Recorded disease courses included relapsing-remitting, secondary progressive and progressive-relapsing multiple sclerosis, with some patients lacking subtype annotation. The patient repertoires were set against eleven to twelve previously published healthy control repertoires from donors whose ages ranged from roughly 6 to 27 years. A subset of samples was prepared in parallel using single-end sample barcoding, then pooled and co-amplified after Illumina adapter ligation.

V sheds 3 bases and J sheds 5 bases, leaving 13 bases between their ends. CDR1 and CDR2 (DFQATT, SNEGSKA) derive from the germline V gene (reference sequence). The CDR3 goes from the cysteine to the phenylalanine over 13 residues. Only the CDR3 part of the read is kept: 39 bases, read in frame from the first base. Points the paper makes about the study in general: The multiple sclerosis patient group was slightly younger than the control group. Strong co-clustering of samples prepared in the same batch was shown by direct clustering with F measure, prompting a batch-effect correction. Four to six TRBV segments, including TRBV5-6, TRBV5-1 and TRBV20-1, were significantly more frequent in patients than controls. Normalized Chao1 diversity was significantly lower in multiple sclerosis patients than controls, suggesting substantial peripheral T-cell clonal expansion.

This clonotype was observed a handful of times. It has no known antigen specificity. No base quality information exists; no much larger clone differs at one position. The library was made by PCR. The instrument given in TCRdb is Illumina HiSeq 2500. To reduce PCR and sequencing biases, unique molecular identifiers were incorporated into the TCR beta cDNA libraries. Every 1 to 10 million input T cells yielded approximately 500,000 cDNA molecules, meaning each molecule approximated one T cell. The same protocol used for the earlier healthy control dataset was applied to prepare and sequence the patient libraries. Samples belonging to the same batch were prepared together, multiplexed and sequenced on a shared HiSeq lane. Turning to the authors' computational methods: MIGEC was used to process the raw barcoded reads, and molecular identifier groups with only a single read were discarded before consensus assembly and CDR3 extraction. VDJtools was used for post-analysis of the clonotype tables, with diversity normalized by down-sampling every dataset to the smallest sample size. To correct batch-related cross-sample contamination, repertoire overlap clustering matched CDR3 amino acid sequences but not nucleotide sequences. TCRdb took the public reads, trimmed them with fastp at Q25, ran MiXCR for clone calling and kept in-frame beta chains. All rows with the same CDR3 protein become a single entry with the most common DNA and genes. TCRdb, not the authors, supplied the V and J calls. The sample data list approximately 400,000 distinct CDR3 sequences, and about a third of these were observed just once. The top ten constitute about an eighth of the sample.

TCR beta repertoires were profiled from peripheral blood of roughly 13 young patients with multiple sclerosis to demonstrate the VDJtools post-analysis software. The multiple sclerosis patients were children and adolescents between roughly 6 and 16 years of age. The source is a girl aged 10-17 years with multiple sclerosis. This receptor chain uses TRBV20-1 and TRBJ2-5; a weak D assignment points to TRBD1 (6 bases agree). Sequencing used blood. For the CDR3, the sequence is CSARAPGAETQYF. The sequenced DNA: TGCAGTGCTAGGGCCCCAGGGGCTGAGACCCAGTACTTC.